Listed below are T cell receptor beta chains from one sample, sequenced in a study of Tregs in tolerant kidney transplant recipients. These receptors' antigens are unknown. Using immunoSEQ multiplex PCR, the repertoire was profiled, and TCRdb retains in-frame clones only, with some absent. This sample carries 15,000 to 20,000 clones, approximately 57% of them seen once, and the ten largest clones take around 3.5%. The sample was Tregs from blood cultured with allogeneic cells. The receptors derive from a human donor in good health. Both conserved end residues are part of each CDR3. D genes are given only for firm matches. Where a row states a size, it is once, few, many or the class of an expanded clone; other rows omit it.

NA,14,TRBV11-2,TRBJ2-7,TRBD2,CASSTSGGSYEQYF,TGTGCCAGCAGTACGAGCGGGGGGAGCTACGAGCAGTACTTC
medium-sized,13,TRBV18,TRBJ1-2,NA,CASSPRQGRVTTF,TGTGCCAGCTCACCAAGGCAAGGGAGGGTTACCACCTTC
NA,16,TRBV6-6,TRBJ2-1,NA,CASRSTGGAFYNEQFF,TGTGCCAGCAGATCAACCGGCGGGGCCTTCTACAATGAGCAGTTCTTC
medium-sized,14,TRBV7-9,TRBJ2-1,NA,CASSPRARYNEQFF,TGTGCCAGCAGTCCCCGCGCAAGATACAATGAGCAGTTCTTC
NA,12,TRBV7-3,TRBJ2-3,NA,CASSNGPDTQYF,TGTGCCAGCAGCAACGGACCAGATACGCAGTATTTT
NA,15,TRBV7-8,TRBJ1-2,NA,CASSRLQGGNYGYTF,TGTGCCAGCAGCCGACTACAGGGTGGAAACTATGGCTACACCTTC
NA,15,TRBV7-9,TRBJ2-3,NA,CASSLRQGQTDTQYF,TGTGCCAGCAGCTTAAGGCAGGGTCAGACAGATACGCAGTATTTT
few,15,TRBV6-6,TRBJ1-2,TRBD1,CASRKTGGASYGYTF,TGTGCCAGCAGAAAGACAGGGGGCGCGAGCTATGGCTACACCTTC
NA,13,TRBV10-3,TRBJ2-7,NA,CAISGGISYEQYF,TGTGCCATCAGTGGGGGGATCTCCTACGAGCAGTACTTC
NA,16,TRBV18,TRBJ2-1,TRBD2,CASSPLPSGTYNEQFF,TGTGCCAGCTCACCACTGCCTAGCGGGACCTACAATGAGCAGTTCTTC
NA,15,TRBV5-1,TRBJ1-5,NA,CASSLEGFSNQPQHF,TGCGCCAGCAGCTTGGAAGGTTTTAGCAATCAGCCCCAGCATTTT
NA,15,TRBV9,TRBJ1-2,NA,CASSVAQTLNYGYTF,TGTGCCAGCAGCGTAGCGCAGACCCTCAACTATGGCTACACCTTC
few,15,TRBV7-8,TRBJ2-3,NA,CASSLVGGRVDTQYF,TGTGCCAGCAGCTTAGTTGGTGGGAGAGTCGATACGCAGTATTTT
once,14,TRBV6-5,TRBJ2-3,NA,CATTEAGSTDTQYF,TGTGCCACCACGGAAGCTGGGAGCACAGATACGCAGTATTTT
NA,16,TRBV11-3,TRBJ2-1,TRBD2,CASSHQFGLAGKGQFF,TGTGCCAGCAGCCATCAATTCGGACTAGCGGGAAAAGGGCAGTTCTTC
NA,13,TRBV5-6,TRBJ1-4,NA,CASSPGTLEKLFF,TGTGCCAGCAGCCCGGGGACTCTAGAAAAACTGTTTTTT
NA,13,TRBV14,TRBJ1-2,NA,CASSHQGRYGYTF,TGTGCCAGCAGCCATCAGGGCCGATATGGCTACACCTTC
NA,14,TRBV4-1,TRBJ2-4,NA,CASSHGQGGNIQYF,TGCGCCAGCAGCCACGGGCAGGGTGGGAACATTCAGTACTTC
NA,15,TRBV5-4,TRBJ2-7,TRBD2,CASALGGTSGYEQYF,TGTGCCAGCGCCCTAGGAGGGACTAGCGGCTACGAGCAGTACTTC
NA,15,TRBV18,TRBJ1-2,NA,CASSPPEGRTYGYTF,TGTGCCAGCTCACCACCGGAGGGCAGAACCTATGGCTACACCTTC
medium-sized,11,TRBV29-1,TRBJ2-7,NA,CSATTHYEQYF,TGCAGCGCCACTACACACTACGAGCAGTACTTC
NA,13,TRBV11-3,TRBJ1-2,NA,CASSPDRDYGYTF,TGTGCCAGCAGCCCTGACAGAGACTATGGCTACACCTTC
NA,13,TRBV5-6,TRBJ1-2,NA,CASSLRGLKGYTF,TGTGCCAGCAGCTTGAGGGGACTGAAGGGCTACACCTTC
NA,16,TRBV1,TRBJ1-1,NA,CTSSQGGGDRNTEAFF,TGCACCAGCAGCCAAGGGGGAGGGGACAGGAACACTGAAGCTTTCTTT
NA,14,TRBV6-5,TRBJ2-4,TRBD2,CASSRAGGRNIQYF,TGTGCCAGCAGTCGAGCGGGAGGGCGGAACATTCAGTACTTC
NA,14,TRBV6-5,TRBJ1-1,NA,CATRRSGMNTEAFF,TGTGCCACCAGGCGGTCCGGCATGAACACTGAAGCTTTCTTT
few,15,TRBV7-2,TRBJ2-3,NA,CASSFTGTSTDTQYF,TGTGCCAGCAGCTTTACAGGAACGAGCACAGATACGCAGTATTTT
NA,11,TRBV6-5,TRBJ1-2,TRBD1,CASGDSHGYTF,TGTGCCAGCGGGGACAGCCATGGCTACACCTTC
few,15,TRBV7-3,TRBJ2-3,NA,CASSPLGGTTDTQYF,TGTGCCAGCAGCCCCCTCGGGGGAACCACAGATACGCAGTATTTT
NA,10,TRBV29-1,TRBJ2-1,NA,CSGGHNEQFF,TGCAGCGGCGGGCATAATGAGCAGTTCTTC
NA,13,TRBV10-3,TRBJ1-1,NA,CAIAGGGDTEAFF,TGTGCCATCGCCGGAGGGGGGGACACTGAAGCTTTCTTT
many,16,TRBV5-1,TRBJ2-7,TRBD2,CASRSGRLAGGHEQYF,TGCGCCAGCCGCAGCGGTCGACTAGCGGGAGGCCACGAGCAGTACTTC